This T cell receptor beta chain comes out of a study of blood T cell repertoires in COVID-19. Whole-study context: Sites in the United States, Italy and Spain provided acute and convalescent COVID-19 samples. Nucleic acid was either cDNA or gDNA, and it came from T cells, B-cell-depleted T cells, or PBMCs.

Per the study methods: Researchers report that nucleated cell counts were estimated from reference gene primer amplification. TCRdb's copy holds only in-frame clones and misses some; the assay was immunoSEQ multiplex PCR. V and J calls and clone size come straight from that table; D and trimming were deduced from the DNA. The sample lists over 90,000 clones; roughly four fifths were seen once. The sample taken for sequencing was peripheral blood. The receptor comes from a man aged 40-49 years with active or convalescent COVID-19.

CDR3 DNA sequence: TGTGCCAGCAGCTTAGCGCTAAATATAGGGGGCACCGGGGAGCTGTTTTTT. As protein: CASSLALNIGGTGELFF. The V call is TRBV7-2, the J call TRBJ2-2, with D possibly being TRBD1 (6 bases). CDR3 size: 17 residues. Trimming removed 0 bases at V and 4 bases at J, with 15 bases between. Germline V lookup: CDR1 SGHTA, CDR2 FQGNSA. The variable domain in full, with the rest retrieved from reference TRBV7-2 and TRBJ2-2, is GAGVSQSPSNKVTEKGKDVELRCDPISGHTALYWYRQSLGQGLEFLIYFQGNSAPDKSGLPSDRFSAERTGGSVSTLTIQRTQQEDSAVYLCASSLALNIGGTGELFFGEGSRLTVL.